Listed below are T cell receptor beta chains from one sample, sequenced in a study of blood T cell repertoires in COVID-19. Data came from immunoSEQ multiplex PCR; TCRdb stores just in-frame clones and leaves some out. This sample has 130,000 to 150,000 clones, with roughly three quarters found just once. Sequenced input: peripheral blood. These TCRs come from a woman aged 65 to 85 with COVID-19, enrolled during active disease. Both conserved end residues are part of each CDR3. D genes are given only for firm matches. The size of a clone is reported for some rows only, either as once, few or many, or as a class for expanded clones.

J: TRBJ2-5
D: NA
V: TRBV2
size: NA
CDR3: CASSEGNRQETQYF
DNA: TGTGCCAGCAGTGAAGGGAACAGACAAGAGACCCAGTACTTC

J: TRBJ2-3
D: NA
V: TRBV27
size: NA
CDR3: CASATRGIGTDTQYF
DNA: TGTGCCAGCGCAACCAGGGGTATCGGAACAGATACGCAGTATTTT

J: TRBJ2-1
D: NA
V: TRBV21-1
size: few
CDR3: CASSMKGDLFDEQFF
DNA: TGTGCCAGCAGCATGAAGGGGGACCTTTTCGATGAGCAGTTCTTC

J: TRBJ1-1
D: NA
V: TRBV6-2/TRBV6-3
size: once
CDR3: CASSGTGRNTEAFF
DNA: TGTGCCAGCAGCGGCACAGGGAGGAACACTGAAGCTTTCTTT

J: TRBJ2-3
D: TRBD2
V: TRBV6-5
size: NA
CDR3: CASSYLGGTTDTQYF
DNA: TGTGCCAGCAGTTACTTGGGGGGGACCACAGATACGCAGTATTTT

J: TRBJ2-4
D: TRBD1
V: TRBV14
size: NA
CDR3: CASSQGPEGANIQYF
DNA: TGTGCCAGCAGCCAAGGGCCAGAGGGGGCAAACATTCAGTACTTC

J: TRBJ1-2
D: NA
V: TRBV5-1
size: NA
CDR3: CASSLDISNYGYTF
DNA: TGCGCCAGCAGCTTGGACATCTCTAACTATGGCTACACCTTC

J: TRBJ1-2
D: TRBD1
V: TRBV28
size: once
CDR3: CATATGTYYGYTF
DNA: TGTGCCACCGCGACAGGGACCTACTATGGCTACACCTTC

J: TRBJ2-5
D: NA
V: TRBV11-2
size: NA
CDR3: CASSLVPPPRYF
DNA: TGTGCCAGCAGCTTAGTCCCCCCTCCTCGGTACTTC

J: TRBJ2-1
D: NA
V: TRBV7-2
size: NA
CDR3: CASSRGTPSFYNEQFF
DNA: TGTGCCAGCAGCCGCGGGACCCCTTCGTTCTACAATGAGCAGTTCTTC

J: TRBJ2-4
D: TRBD1
V: TRBV3-1/TRBV3-2
size: NA
CDR3: CASSNRGQGVKNIQYF
DNA: TGTGCCAGCAGCAACCGGGGACAGGGCGTCAAAAACATTCAGTACTTC

J: TRBJ2-7
D: TRBD2
V: TRBV11-2
size: NA
CDR3: CASSRVGGVLNEQYF
DNA: TGTGCCAGCAGCCGTGTCGGGGGGGTCTTGAACGAGCAGTACTTC

J: TRBJ1-5
D: TRBD1
V: TRBV3-1/TRBV3-2
size: NA
CDR3: CASSHGTGGLDQPQHF
DNA: TGTGCCAGCAGCCACGGGACAGGGGGCTTGGATCAGCCCCAGCATTTT

J: TRBJ1-4
D: TRBD1
V: TRBV18
size: NA
CDR3: CASSASGTGAEKLFF
DNA: TGTGCCAGCTCAGCATCCGGGACAGGTGCTGAAAAACTGTTTTTT

J: TRBJ2-7
D: TRBD1
V: TRBV6-6
size: NA
CDR3: CASSRPGQAYEQYF
DNA: TGTGCCAGCAGCCGTCCGGGACAGGCCTACGAGCAGTACTTC

J: TRBJ1-2
D: NA
V: TRBV25-1
size: NA
CDR3: CAKGAGRGYTF
DNA: TGTGCTAAGGGTGCGGGTAGGGGCTACACCTTC

J: TRBJ2-7
D: TRBD2
V: TRBV27
size: once
CDR3: CASSMLAGNYEQYF
DNA: TGTGCCAGCAGCATGCTAGCGGGGAACTACGAGCAGTACTTC

J: TRBJ1-1
D: NA
V: TRBV29-1
size: NA
CDR3: CSVVGQLTEAFF
DNA: TGCAGCGTCGTGGGGCAACTCACTGAAGCTTTCTTT

J: TRBJ1-1
D: NA
V: TRBV30
size: NA
CDR3: CAWSVWGGMNTEAFF
DNA: TGTGCCTGGAGTGTCTGGGGGGGAATGAACACTGAAGCTTTCTTT

J: TRBJ1-2
D: TRBD1
V: TRBV5-6
size: NA
CDR3: CASSSDRGSYGYTF
DNA: TGTGCCAGCAGCAGTGACAGGGGATCCTATGGCTACACCTTC

J: TRBJ2-1
D: TRBD1
V: TRBV19
size: few
CDR3: CASSAGTGPIHNEQFF
DNA: TGTGCCAGTAGTGCAGGGACAGGACCTATCCACAATGAGCAGTTCTTC

J: TRBJ1-6
D: TRBD1
V: TRBV2
size: NA
CDR3: CASSAQTGYSPLHF
DNA: TGTGCCAGCAGTGCCCAGACAGGGTATTCACCCCTCCACTTT

J: TRBJ2-7
D: TRBD2
V: TRBV6-2/TRBV6-3
size: NA
CDR3: CASSNGLAGPYEQYF
DNA: TGTGCCAGCAGTAACGGACTAGCGGGGCCCTACGAGCAGTACTTC

J: TRBJ2-3
D: NA
V: TRBV9
size: NA
CDR3: CASSPRSLPTDTQYF
DNA: TGTGCCAGCAGCCCTAGAAGCCTCCCGACAGATACGCAGTATTTT

J: TRBJ1-2
D: TRBD1
V: TRBV5-6
size: NA
CDR3: CASSFRDRGDYGYTF
DNA: TGTGCCAGCAGCTTCCGGGACAGGGGCGACTATGGCTACACCTTC

J: TRBJ1-5
D: TRBD1
V: TRBV30
size: few
CDR3: CAWSPGGGNQPQHF
DNA: TGTGCCTGGAGTCCAGGGGGTGGCAATCAGCCCCAGCATTTT

J: TRBJ2-2
D: TRBD2
V: TRBV30
size: NA
CDR3: CAWARGLANTGELFF
DNA: TGTGCCTGGGCCAGAGGACTAGCGAACACCGGGGAGCTGTTTTTT

J: TRBJ1-1
D: TRBD1
V: TRBV6-5
size: few
CDR3: CASIVTGVGAEAFF
DNA: TGTGCCAGCATCGTGACAGGGGTGGGAGCTGAAGCTTTCTTT

J: TRBJ2-7
D: NA
V: TRBV28
size: NA
CDR3: CASSQGQTHSYEQYF
DNA: TGTGCCAGCAGTCAGGGACAAACCCACTCCTACGAGCAGTACTTC

J: TRBJ1-1
D: TRBD1
V: TRBV7-9
size: NA
CDR3: CASSVTGTGAAWGTEAFF
DNA: TGTGCCAGCAGCGTTACCGGGACAGGGGCTGCATGGGGCACTGAAGCTTTCTTT

J: TRBJ2-3
D: NA
V: TRBV29-1
size: NA
CDR3: CSVHNGPSDTQYF
DNA: TGCAGCGTGCATAACGGTCCCTCGGATACGCAGTATTTT

J: TRBJ1-6
D: NA
V: TRBV18
size: NA
CDR3: CASSPSAHLRSSYNSPLHF
DNA: TGTGCCAGCTCACCGTCTGCCCACCTAAGGAGCTCCTATAATTCACCCCTCCACTTT

J: TRBJ1-1
D: NA
V: TRBV5-1
size: NA
CDR3: CASSWSWGREAFF
DNA: TGCGCCAGCAGCTGGAGTTGGGGGCGTGAAGCTTTCTTT

J: TRBJ1-1
D: NA
V: TRBV7-9
size: NA
CDR3: CASSPGTEAFF
DNA: TGTGCCAGCAGCCCGGGCACTGAAGCTTTCTTT

J: TRBJ2-1
D: TRBD1
V: TRBV7-2
size: NA
CDR3: CASSSDRVNEQFF
DNA: TGTGCCAGCAGCTCTGACAGGGTAAATGAGCAGTTCTTC

J: TRBJ1-2
D: TRBD1
V: TRBV28
size: NA
CDR3: CATWDRAGGTF
DNA: TGTGCCACATGGGACAGGGCAGGAGGCACCTTC

J: TRBJ2-1
D: NA
V: TRBV4-3
size: NA
CDR3: CASSQDLGAPYNEQFF
DNA: TGCGCCAGCAGCCAAGATCTGGGGGCGCCTTACAATGAGCAGTTCTTC